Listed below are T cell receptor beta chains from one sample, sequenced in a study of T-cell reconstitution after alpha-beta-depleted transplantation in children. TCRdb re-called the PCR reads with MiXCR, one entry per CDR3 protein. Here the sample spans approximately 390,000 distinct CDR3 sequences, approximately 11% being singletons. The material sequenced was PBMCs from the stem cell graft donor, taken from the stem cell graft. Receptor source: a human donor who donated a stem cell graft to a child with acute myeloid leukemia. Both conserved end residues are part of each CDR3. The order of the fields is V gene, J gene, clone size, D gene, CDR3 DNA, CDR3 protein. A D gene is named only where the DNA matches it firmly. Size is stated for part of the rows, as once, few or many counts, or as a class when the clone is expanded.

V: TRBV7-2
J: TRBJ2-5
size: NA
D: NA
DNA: TGTGCCAGCAGCCCCGGGTGGTCTGGGGAGACCCAGTACTTC
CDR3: CASSPGWSGETQYF

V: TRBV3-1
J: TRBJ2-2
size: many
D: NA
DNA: TGTGCCAGCAGCCCGCGCCACACCGGGGAGCTGTTTTTT
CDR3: CASSPRHTGELFF

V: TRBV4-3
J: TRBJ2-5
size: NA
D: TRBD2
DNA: TGCGCCAGCAGCCAAGGAGCGGGAGGGGATGAGACCCAGTACTTC
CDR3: CASSQGAGGDETQYF

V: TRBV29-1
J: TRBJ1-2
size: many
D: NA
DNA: TGCAGCGTTGGTACCAGGGGAGACGATGGCTACACCTTC
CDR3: CSVGTRGDDGYTF

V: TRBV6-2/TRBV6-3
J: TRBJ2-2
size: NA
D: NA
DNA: TGTGCCAGCAGACTGGGACATACGGGCGGGGAGCTGTTTTTT
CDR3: CASRLGHTGGELFF

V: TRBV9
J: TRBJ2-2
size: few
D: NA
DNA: TGTGCCAGCAGCGTAGGTACAGTTAGAAGCGGGGAGCTGTTTTTT
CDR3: CASSVGTVRSGELFF

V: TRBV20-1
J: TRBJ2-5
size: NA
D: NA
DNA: TGCAGTGCTTCAAAGATGGGAGCGATTGAGACCCAGTACTTC
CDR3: CSASKMGAIETQYF

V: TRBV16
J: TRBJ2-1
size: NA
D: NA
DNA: TGTGCCAGCAGCCAATTGTGGCAGGGCAGGGACAATGAGCAGTTCTTC
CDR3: CASSQLWQGRDNEQFF

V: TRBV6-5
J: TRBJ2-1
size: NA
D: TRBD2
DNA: TGTGCCAGCAGTTTCCCCGGGAGGCACAATGAGCAGTTCTTC
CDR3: CASSFPGRHNEQFF

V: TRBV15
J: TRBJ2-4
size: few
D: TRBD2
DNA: TGTGCCACCAGCAGAGATAGCGGGAGTGCCAAAAACATTCAGTACTTC
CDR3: CATSRDSGSAKNIQYF

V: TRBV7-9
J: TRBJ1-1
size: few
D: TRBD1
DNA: TGTGCCAGCAGCCTGGACAGGACGAACACTGAAGCTTTCTTT
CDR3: CASSLDRTNTEAFF

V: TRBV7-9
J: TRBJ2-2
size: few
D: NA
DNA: TGTGCCAGCAGCTTGGGGGTACCCGGGGAGCTGTTTTTT
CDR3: CASSLGVPGELFF

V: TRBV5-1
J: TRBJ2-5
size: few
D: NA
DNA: TGCGCCAGCAGCCCGACACAGCAAGAGACCCAGTACTTC
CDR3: CASSPTQQETQYF

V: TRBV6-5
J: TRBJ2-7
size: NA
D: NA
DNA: TGTGCCAGCAGTTATCTACTAGATTCATACGAGCAGTACTTC
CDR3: CASSYLLDSYEQYF

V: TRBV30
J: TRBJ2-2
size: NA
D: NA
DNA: TGTGCCCTGAATCGGCAGGCGAACACCGGGGAGCTGTTTTTT
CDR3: CALNRQANTGELFF

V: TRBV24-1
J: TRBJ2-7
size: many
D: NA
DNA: TGTGCCACCAGCAGGGGTAGCTACGAGCAGTACTTC
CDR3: CATSRGSYEQYF

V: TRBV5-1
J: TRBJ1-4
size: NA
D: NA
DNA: TGCGCCAGCAGCTTAGGCAGGAAAACCGAAAAACTGTTTTTT
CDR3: CASSLGRKTEKLFF

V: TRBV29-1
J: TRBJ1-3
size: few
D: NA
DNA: TGCAGCGTTGAACTGGTAGGGGAAGGAAACACCATATATTTT
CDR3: CSVELVGEGNTIYF

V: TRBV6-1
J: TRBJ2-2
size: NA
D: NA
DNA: TGTGCCAGCAGTGCTGACTATTACGCTAACACCGGGGAGCTGTTTTTT
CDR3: CASSADYYANTGELFF

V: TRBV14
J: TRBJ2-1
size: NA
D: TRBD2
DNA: TGTGCCAGCAGCCAAGATCGGGGCGGGAGACCCTACAATGAGCAGTTCTTC
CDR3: CASSQDRGGRPYNEQFF

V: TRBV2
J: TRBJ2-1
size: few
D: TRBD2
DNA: TGTGCCAGCAGTCCCCGGGCTAGCGGGAGGGCGCATGAGCAGTTCTTC
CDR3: CASSPRASGRAHEQFF

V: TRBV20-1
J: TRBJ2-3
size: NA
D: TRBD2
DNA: TGCTGTGCTGACGGAGTTACGTGGCGGGGGGCGACAGATACGCAGTATTTT
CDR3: CCADGVTWRGATDTQYF

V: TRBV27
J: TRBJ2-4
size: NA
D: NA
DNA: TGTGCCAGCAGTTTATCCGGCGGCTCACTAGCCAAAAACATTCAGTACTTC
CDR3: CASSLSGGSLAKNIQYF

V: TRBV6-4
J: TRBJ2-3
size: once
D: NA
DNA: TGTGCCAGCAGTGAATCAGGCCTGATTGATACGCAGTATTTT
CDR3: CASSESGLIDTQYF

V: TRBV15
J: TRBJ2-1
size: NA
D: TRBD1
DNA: TGTGCCACCAGCAGAGACAGGGGGCGGGTGGATGAGCAGTTCTTC
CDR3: CATSRDRGRVDEQFF

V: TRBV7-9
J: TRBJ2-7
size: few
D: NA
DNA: TGTGCCAGCAGCGATCCAGCCTACGAGCAGTACTTC
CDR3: CASSDPAYEQYF

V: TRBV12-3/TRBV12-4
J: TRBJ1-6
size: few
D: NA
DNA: TGTGCCAGCAGTTTTGGCAGGGTCAATTCACCCCTCCACTTT
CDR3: CASSFGRVNSPLHF

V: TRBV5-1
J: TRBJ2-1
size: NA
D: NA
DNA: TGCGCCAGCAGCCCCCGAAACGCGTTGGGCAATGAGCAGTTCTTC
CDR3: CASSPRNALGNEQFF

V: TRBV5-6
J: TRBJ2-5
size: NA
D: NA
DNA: TGTGCCAGCAGCTTGGTTACGGGGGCAGGAGAGACCCAGTACTTC
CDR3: CASSLVTGAGETQYF

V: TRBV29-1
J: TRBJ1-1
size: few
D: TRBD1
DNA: TGCAGCGTTACCGGGACAGGGACAACAGAAGCTTTCTTT
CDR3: CSVTGTGTTEAFF

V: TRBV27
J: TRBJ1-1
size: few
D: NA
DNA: TGTGCCAGCAGTTTGCTCGGGACTAACACTGAAGCTTTCTTT
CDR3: CASSLLGTNTEAFF

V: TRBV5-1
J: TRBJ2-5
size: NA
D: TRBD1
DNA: TGCGCCAGCAGCTCACAGGGGTTTTGGGAGACCCAGTACTTC
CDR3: CASSSQGFWETQYF

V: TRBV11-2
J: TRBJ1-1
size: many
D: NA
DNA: TGTGCCAGCAGCTTAGATCCTTCCAGGGGAGGAGATGCTTTCTTT
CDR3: CASSLDPSRGGDAFF

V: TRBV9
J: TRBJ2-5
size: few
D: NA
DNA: TGTGCCAGCAGCGTAGAGGCAGGGAGGGAGACCCAGTACTTC
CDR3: CASSVEAGRETQYF

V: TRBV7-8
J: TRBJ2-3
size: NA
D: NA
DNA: TGTGCCAGCAGCTTAGGGTTGTCCAGGGCGCAGTATTTT
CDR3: CASSLGLSRAQYF

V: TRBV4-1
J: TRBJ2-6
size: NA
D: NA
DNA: TGCGCCAGCAGCCAAACGGGACGGATCTCTGGGGCCAACGTCCTGACTTTC
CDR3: CASSQTGRISGANVLTF

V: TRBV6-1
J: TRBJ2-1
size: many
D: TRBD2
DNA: TGTGCCAGCAGGAACCGGGACTATTCCAGTCGTGAGCAGTTCTTC
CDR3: CASRNRDYSSREQFF

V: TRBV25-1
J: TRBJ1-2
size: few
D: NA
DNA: TGTGCCAGCAGTGAAAGGTGGAAGACTGCTAACTATGGCTACACCTTC
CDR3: CASSERWKTANYGYTF

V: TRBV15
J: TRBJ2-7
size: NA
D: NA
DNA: TGTGCCACCAGCGAGGAGGGCCAGAGCTCCTACGAGCAGTACTTC
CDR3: CATSEEGQSSYEQYF

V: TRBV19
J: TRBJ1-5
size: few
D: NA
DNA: TGTGCCAGTAGTATAGCCGATTATCAGCCCCAGCATTTT
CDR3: CASSIADYQPQHF

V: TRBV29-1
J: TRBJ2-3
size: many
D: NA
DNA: TGCAGCGTTGCGGGATATACGCAGTATTTT
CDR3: CSVAGYTQYF

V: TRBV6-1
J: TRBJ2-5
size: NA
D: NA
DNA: TGTGCCAGCAGTAAATGGGACTTACAAAACCGAGAGACCCAGTACTTC
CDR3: CASSKWDLQNRETQYF

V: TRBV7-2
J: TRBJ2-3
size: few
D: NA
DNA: TGTGCCAGCAGCTTAGGAGAAGAGGGGGGGCCTGTTGATACGCAGTATTTT
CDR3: CASSLGEEGGPVDTQYF

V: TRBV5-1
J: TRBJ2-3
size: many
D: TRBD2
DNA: TGCGCCAGCAGACACCTTACTAGCGGGAGTAGAACAGATACGCAGTATTTT
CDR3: CASRHLTSGSRTDTQYF

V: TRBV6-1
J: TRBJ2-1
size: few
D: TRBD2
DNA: TGTGCCAGCAGCCTACTGGGTGGGGGGGAGGGTGAGCAGTTCTTC
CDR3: CASSLLGGGEGEQFF

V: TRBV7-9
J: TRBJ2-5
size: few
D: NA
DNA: TGTGCCAGCAGCAATCTTGGGACGGACCTCGGGTCCCAGTACTTC
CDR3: CASSNLGTDLGSQYF

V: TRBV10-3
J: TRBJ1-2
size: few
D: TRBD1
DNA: TGTGCCATCAGCGGACAGGGAGATGGCTACACCTTC
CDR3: CAISGQGDGYTF

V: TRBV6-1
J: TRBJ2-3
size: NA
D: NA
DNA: TGTGCCAGCACCGCGCGGGGCCCCACAGATACGCAGTATTTT
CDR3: CASTARGPTDTQYF

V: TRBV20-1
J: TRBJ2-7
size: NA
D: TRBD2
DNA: TGCAGTGCCCAGAGGGCGGGAGTAGTGTACGAGCAGTACTTC
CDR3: CSAQRAGVVYEQYF

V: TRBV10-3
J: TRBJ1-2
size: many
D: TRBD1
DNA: TGTGCCATCAGTCAGTCTCTACAGGGGGCAAACTATGGCTACACCTTC
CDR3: CAISQSLQGANYGYTF

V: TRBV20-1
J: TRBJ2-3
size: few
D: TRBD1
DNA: TGCAGTGCTGGGACAGGGATCAATACAGATACGCAGTATTTT
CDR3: CSAGTGINTDTQYF

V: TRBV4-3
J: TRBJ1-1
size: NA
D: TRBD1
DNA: TGCGCCAGCAGCCAAGAGAAACGCAGGGGGGAAGCTTTCTTT
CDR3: CASSQEKRRGEAFF

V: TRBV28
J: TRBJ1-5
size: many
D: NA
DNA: TGTGCCAGCAGCTTCGGGAACAATCAGCCCCAGCATTTT
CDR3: CASSFGNNQPQHF

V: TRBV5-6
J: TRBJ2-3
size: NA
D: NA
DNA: TGTGCCAGCAGCTTCGGTGTCGGCCGCACAGATACGCAGTATTTT
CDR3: CASSFGVGRTDTQYF

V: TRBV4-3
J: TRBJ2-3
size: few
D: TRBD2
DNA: TGCGCCAGCAGCCAAGGGGGAGCGGGAGAGGCAGATACGCAGTATTTT
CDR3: CASSQGGAGEADTQYF